The source of this T cell receptor beta chain is a study of T-cell reconstitution after alpha-beta-depleted transplantation in children (dated by TCRdb to 2016 to 2018). In terms of the full investigation: Using TCR repertoire profiling, the study quantitatively followed how T-cell immune reconstitution unfolded in children after TCRalphabeta/CD19-depleted allogeneic hematopoietic cell transplantation. Broader findings and caveats from the paper: Over subsequent months, a decline in hyperexpanded clone frequencies was noted, and after one year, T-cell counts and TCRbeta diversity were mostly ascribed to newly produced T cells. In some patients, the high TCRbeta diversity seen at day 60 was put down to recipient T cells and intrathymic progenitors that had survived conditioning. The apparently early alphabetaT-cell count recovery about two months after transplant was reportedly dependent on only several hundred rapidly expanded clones derived from non-depleted graft cells.

The treatment or condition label, as the study defines it: allogeneic hematopoietic cell transplantation with graft depleted of TCRalphabeta T cells and CD19 B cells. Transplant recipients were children who received TCRalphabeta/CD19-depleted allogeneic hematopoietic cell grafts. This clonotype was counted only a few times. Its antigen specificity is not known. Base qualities were left out, and no much larger clone turns up one base away. The method behind the library was PCR. The instrument was an Illumina HiSeq 2500. To normalize quantification of the TCRbeta repertoire, the TCR libraries were built with molecular barcoding that relied on unique molecular identifiers. TCRdb reprocessed the public reads (quality trimming at Q25 with fastp, clone calling with MiXCR) and kept in-frame beta chains. Entries that share a CDR3 protein sequence are merged under the most common genes and DNA. Within this sample are about 580,000 distinct CDR3 sequences, with roughly 24% of them counted one time only. 13% to 15% of the sample is held by the ten biggest clonotypes.

From the cysteine up to the phenylalanine, the CDR3 has a length of 12 residues. Only CDR3 DNA is held: 36 bases, read in frame from base 1. Deletion took 4 bases off V and 4 bases off J, with a span of 7 bases between the germline ends. The clonotype was recovered from a boy under two years old who had a stem cell transplant for acute myeloid leukemia, so the T cells may come from the graft donor. The rearrangement combines TRBV12-3 or TRBV12-4 with TRBJ1-1, with TRBD1 tentatively as D gene (5 bases match). The sample was PBMCs, mostly from graft donor cells, taken 360 days after TCRalphabeta/CD19-depleted stem cell transplant. CDR3 loop: CASSSGFTEAFF. The DNA sequence follows: TGTGCCAGCAGTTCAGGGTTCACTGAAGCTTTCTTT.